The present T cell receptor beta chain was sequenced within a study of CD8 T cells in ankylosing spondylitis. It was by quantitative 5'-RACE with molecular barcodes that TCR beta libraries were made. MiXCR, applied by TCRdb to the 5' RACE reads, yields one record per CDR3 protein. The sample carries about 360,000 distinct CDR3 sequences, approximately 20% recorded once. The length of the CDR3 is 13 residues. Germline values: CDR1 SQVTM, CDR2 ANQGSEA. Trimming took 5 bases from V and 0 from J, leaving 10 bases between them. Regarding this clonotype: Its antigen remains unidentified.

Study-wide findings and caveats: Significant enrichment of disease-linked clones was reportedly seen in matched ankylosing spondylitis synovial fluid.

The specimen was blood, either unsorted or a sorted T cell fraction (not recorded which). This receptor was obtained from a male donor with ankylosing spondylitis or in good health (not recorded which). The J gene is TRBJ2-5, the V gene TRBV29-1, with a tentative D call TRBD2 (5 bases). CDR3 sequence: CSVHIGDQETQYF. Written as DNA, the CDR3 is TGCAGCGTTCATATCGGGGACCAAGAGACCCAGTACTTC.